These 3 T cell receptor beta chains were sequenced from one sample in a study of blood T cell repertoires in COVID-19. The protocol was immunoSEQ multiplex PCR, while the TCRdb copy is restricted to in-frame clones and leaves out a portion. The sample includes 250,000 to 350,000 clones, just over 90% of them seen just once. The sample consisted of peripheral blood. The receptors come from a woman under 40 with COVID-19, enrolled during active disease.

The V and J genes are TRBV6-1 and TRBJ1-4; D is unclear. Germline-derived CDR1 and CDR2 are MNHNS and SASEGT. There are 18 residues in the CDR3. The ends were cut back, 0 bases at V and 0 bases at J, with 14 bases in the middle. DNA for the CDR3: TGTGCCAGCAGTGAAGCGCGGGCCTCACTTGCAACTAATGAAAAACTGTTTTTT. Translation: CASSEARASLATNEKLFF.

This chain uses TRBV4-2 with TRBJ2-1, with a weak D call TRBD2 (5 bases). The V gene lost 5 bases and the J gene lost 0 bases, with 23 bases spanning the gap. The CDR3 loop spans 19 amino acids. Germline-derived CDR1 and CDR2 are LGHNA and YNFKEQ. DNA of the CDR3: TGTGCCAGCAGCTACAAGCTCCCCGGGGTCCATCTCTCCTACAATGAGCAGTTCTTC. This sequence encodes CASSYKLPGVHLSYNEQFF.

This clone occurred a few times. The rearrangement links TRBV9 to TRBJ2-7; the match to TRBD2 covers 11 bases. The J segment lost 5 bases and the V segment lost 2 bases, leaving 6 bases of the junction unmatched. Germline assignment: CDR1 SGDLS and CDR2 YYNGEE. The length of the CDR3 is 15 residues. The CDR3 coding sequence is TGTGCCAGCAGCGTTGATAGCGGGAGGGCCCACGAGCAGTACTTC. It translates to CASSVDSGRAHEQYF.